This T cell receptor (beta chain) was captured in a study of CD8 T cells in Susac syndrome. Study-level background: There were Susac syndrome patients who were therapy-naive at blood draw, others on corticosteroids, and others on intravenous immunoglobulin alone.

The study's findings and limits: Within total CD8+ repertoires, approximately 16 Susac-specific public clones were found, and within CD8+ TEMRA repertoires, about five.

Trimming removed 0 bases from V and 3 bases from J, with 14 bases in between. CDR1 and CDR2 from the germline V gene are SQVTM and ANQGSEA. The CDR3 is 16 amino acids. TCR beta sequencing was performed on blood CD8+ and CD4+ T cells. Patients with Susac syndrome met the recently defined diagnostic criteria for definite or probable disease. As concerns this clonotype: As yet, its antigen is unknown.

A quantity of about 0.5 to 1 ug RNA underwent reverse transcription using random hexamers. TCRdb itself ran the immunoSEQ multiplex PCR reads through MiXCR, one entry per CDR3 protein. The sample carries some 200,000 distinct CDR3 sequences, 95% recorded once. The V call is TRBV29-1, the J call TRBJ2-2; TRBD1 or TRBD2 may be the D gene (5 bases each). The receptor comes from a human donor with Susac syndrome. The sequenced sample was CD8+ T cells from PBMCs. CDR3 protein: CSVEEFEGRHTGELFF. CDR3 in DNA: TGCAGCGTTGAAGAGTTCGAGGGGCGGCACACCGGGGAGCTGTTTTTT.